This is a list of T cell receptor beta chains from one sample in a study of T cells after yellow fever vaccination. TCRdb recomputed calls from the 5' RACE reads with MiXCR, one row per CDR3 protein. The sample shows around 30,000 distinct CDR3 sequences, 6.6% of them seen only once. Sequencing used PBMCs, either bulk or a sorted T-cell subset (CD4+, CD8+, memory, or dextramer-sorted; not recorded which), obtained on the day of the first yellow fever vaccination. These receptors all come from a man between 18 and 29 years old who received the YFV17D yellow fever vaccine. Both conserved end residues are part of each CDR3. Fields, in order: J gene, clone size, D gene, V gene, CDR3 DNA, CDR3 protein. The D gene is left open where the match is weak. A clone size is listed for some rows: how often the clone was seen (once, few, many), or a class if it is expanded.

>TRBJ2-5|many|TRBD2|TRBV6-2/TRBV6-3
TGTGCCAGCAGCACCTATAGCGGGGGGGACAAAGAGACCCAGTACTTC
CASSTYSGGDKETQYF
>TRBJ2-5|many|TRBD1|TRBV28
TGTGCCAGCAGTGCCGGGACAGGGGGTTGGGAGACCCAGTACTTC
CASSAGTGGWETQYF
>TRBJ2-2|many|NA|TRBV5-1
TGCGCCAGTTTCACCGGGAACACCGGGGAGCTGTTTTTT
CASFTGNTGELFF
>TRBJ2-3|many|TRBD2|TRBV5-1
TGCGCCAGCAGCCCAGCGGGGCTTGGAAACACAGATACGCAGTATTTT
CASSPAGLGNTDTQYF
>TRBJ1-1|many|NA|TRBV12-3/TRBV12-4
TGTGCCAGCAGTTTACAGGGGCGGGCTGAAGCTTTCTTT
CASSLQGRAEAFF
>TRBJ1-1|many|NA|TRBV11-2
TGTGCCAGCAGCTTAGATACGGGGACCGCTGCAGCTTTCTTT
CASSLDTGTAAAFF
>TRBJ2-3|few|TRBD1|TRBV6-1
TGTGCCAGCAGAGACAGGGGAGTCACAGATACGCAGTATTTT
CASRDRGVTDTQYF
>TRBJ2-1|many|NA|TRBV24-1
TGTGCCACTCAGACAGGCTACAATGAGCAGTTCTTC
CATQTGYNEQFF
>TRBJ2-3|medium-sized|NA|TRBV2
TGTGCCAGCAGTGAAGCGTCAGATACGCAGTATTTT
CASSEASDTQYF
>TRBJ2-2|many|NA|TRBV9
TGTGCCAGCAGCGTAGGTACCCCTGGAACCGGGGAGCTGTTTTTT
CASSVGTPGTGELFF
>TRBJ2-7|few|TRBD2|TRBV7-2
TGTGCCAGCAGCCGTAGCGGGATCTACGAGCAGTACTTC
CASSRSGIYEQYF
>TRBJ1-5|NA|TRBD1|TRBV7-8
TGTGCCAGCAGCCGCGACCAGGGGGCCCAGCATTTT
CASSRDQGAQHF
>TRBJ1-2|many|TRBD1|TRBV4-3
TGCGCCAGCAGCCAAGGGACAGGGGGCCCCTATGGCTACACCTTC
CASSQGTGGPYGYTF
>TRBJ2-3|NA|TRBD2|TRBV3-1
TGTGCCAGCAGCCAATCTAGCGGGGGGGGCACAGATACGCAGTATTTT
CASSQSSGGGTDTQYF
>TRBJ1-5|many|NA|TRBV7-9
TGTGCCAGCAGCTGGGATTTCAATCAGCCCCAGCATTTT
CASSWDFNQPQHF
>TRBJ2-5|many|NA|TRBV5-6
TGTGCCAGCAGCCGCCTAAAACAGGACGAGACCCAGTACTTC
CASSRLKQDETQYF
>TRBJ2-7|many|TRBD1|TRBV5-1
TGCGCCAGCAGCGTAACAGGGGGTGACTACGAGCAGTACTTC
CASSVTGGDYEQYF
>TRBJ2-5|many|TRBD1|TRBV7-2
TGTGCCAGCAGCCGCCAGGGGGCGGGAGAGACCCAGTACTTC
CASSRQGAGETQYF
>TRBJ1-6|many|NA|TRBV12-3/TRBV12-4
TGTGCCAGCAGTTTCGGGACGGCTGGTTCATCCCTCCACTTT
CASSFGTAGSSLHF
>TRBJ1-6|NA|NA|TRBV12-3/TRBV12-4
TGTGCCAGCAGCCCCCAGACAGTTTCACCCCTCCACTTT
CASSPQTVSPLHF
>TRBJ2-7|many|NA|TRBV10-2
TGCGCCAGCAGTGAGTCGTGGGGCCCCTACGAGCAGTACTTC
CASSESWGPYEQYF
>TRBJ2-5|few|NA|TRBV5-1
TGCGCCAGCAGCTTGGGGGGCGAGGTAGAGACCCAGTACTTC
CASSLGGEVETQYF
>TRBJ1-1|many|NA|TRBV29-1
TGCAGCGTTGGAGGAGGGAGGGGGGACACTGAAGCTTTCTTT
CSVGGGRGDTEAFF
>TRBJ2-1|many|TRBD2|TRBV5-1
TGCGCCAGCAGCTTGACGGCTAGCGGGGCCCAGCAGTTCTTC
CASSLTASGAQQFF
>TRBJ1-5|many|NA|TRBV20-1
TGCAGTGCTAAAGGGTTCGCGGGTCAGCCCCAGCATTTT
CSAKGFAGQPQHF
>TRBJ2-3|few|NA|TRBV4-3
TGCGCCAGCAGCCAAGCCACAGGGACGGGCACAGATACGCAGTATTTT
CASSQATGTGTDTQYF
>TRBJ2-7|few|TRBD1|TRBV5-6
TGTGCCAGCAGCTCCCGGGACAGGGGAGACTACGAGCAGTACTTC
CASSSRDRGDYEQYF
>TRBJ2-1|NA|TRBD2|TRBV7-9
TGTGCCAGCAGCTTAGTTCGCGGGGGGAACAATGAGCAGTTCTTC
CASSLVRGGNNEQFF
>TRBJ1-1|many|NA|TRBV5-1
TGCGCCAGCAGCTCGACGGGGAAAGCTTTCTTT
CASSSTGKAFF
>TRBJ2-3|NA|NA|TRBV5-4
TGTGCCAGCAGCTTGAGAAACACAGATACGCAGTATTTT
CASSLRNTDTQYF
>TRBJ1-4|few|TRBD1|TRBV5-1
TGCGCCAGCAGCTTGGGACAGGGGAGTGAAAAACTGTTTTTT
CASSLGQGSEKLFF
>TRBJ2-5|many|NA|TRBV3-1
TGTGCCACCTTAAACAGGGTCGATCAAGAGACCCAGTACTTC
CATLNRVDQETQYF
>TRBJ2-3|many|TRBD2|TRBV11-2
TGTGCCAGCAGCTTAGGGACTAGCGGGGGAGATACGCAGTATTTT
CASSLGTSGGDTQYF
>TRBJ2-1|many|NA|TRBV5-1
TGCGCCAGCAGCTTGAACAGCTACAATGAGCAGTTCTTC
CASSLNSYNEQFF
>TRBJ2-3|many|TRBD2|TRBV5-1
TGCGCCAGCAGCGACGACGGGGGGTCCACAGATACGCAGTATTTT
CASSDDGGSTDTQYF
>TRBJ2-2|many|TRBD2|TRBV4-2
TGTGCCAGCAGCCAGATTAGCGGGGGGGCCGAGACCGGGGAGCTGTTTTTT
CASSQISGGAETGELFF
>TRBJ2-3|many|TRBD2|TRBV5-1
TGCGCCAGCAGCTTGGGGCCTCGTAGCGGGGGAACAGATACGCAGTATTTT
CASSLGPRSGGTDTQYF
>TRBJ1-1|NA|NA|TRBV7-3
TGTGCCAGCAGTTCAGGACAATTCCCTGAAGCTTTCTTT
CASSSGQFPEAFF
>TRBJ2-7|NA|NA|TRBV5-6
TGTGCCAGCAGCCCCGGGCAGGGCTCCCCCGAGCAGTACTTC
CASSPGQGSPEQYF
>TRBJ2-1|many|TRBD1|TRBV11-2
TGTGCCAGCAGCCCAACTCGGGACAGGCGATACAATGAGCAGTTCTTC
CASSPTRDRRYNEQFF
>TRBJ1-5|NA|NA|TRBV20-1
TGCAGTGCTAGAGGGGGAGATCAGCCCCAGCATTTT
CSARGGDQPQHF
>TRBJ2-5|many|NA|TRBV7-2
TGTGCCAGCAGCGCCCGCGGGTGGGGCCAAGAGACCCAGTACTTC
CASSARGWGQETQYF
>TRBJ1-2|many|NA|TRBV5-8
TGTGCCAGCAGCCAGTGGGACGGAGCTAACTATGGCTACACCTTC
CASSQWDGANYGYTF
>TRBJ1-6|NA|TRBD1|TRBV4-3
TGCGCCAGCAGCCAAGTCTTTGGGGAGGGGGCAGGGGATTCACCCCTCCACTTT
CASSQVFGEGAGDSPLHF
>TRBJ2-1|many|NA|TRBV6-5
TGTGCCAGCGGCCTGGGACATAGCTCCTACAATGAGCAGTTCTTC
CASGLGHSSYNEQFF
>TRBJ2-5|many|TRBD2|TRBV7-3
TGTGCCAGCAGAGTGTCGGGACTAGCGGGGGGGCGAGAGACCCAGTACTTC
CASRVSGLAGGRETQYF
>TRBJ1-5|many|NA|TRBV20-1
TGCAGTGCTAGGGGGTCCGGGGGCAATCAGCCCCAGCATTTT
CSARGSGGNQPQHF
>TRBJ2-3|many|TRBD2|TRBV28
TGTGCCAGCAGTAGTAGCGGGGGGACCAGCACAGATACGCAGTATTTT
CASSSSGGTSTDTQYF
>TRBJ2-1|few|TRBD1|TRBV6-5
TGTGCCACCAACAGGGGCAGTGAGCAGTTCTTC
CATNRGSEQFF
>TRBJ2-1|many|NA|TRBV4-1
TGCGCCAGCAGCCGGGTCGTGAATGAGCAGTTCTTC
CASSRVVNEQFF
>TRBJ2-3|NA|NA|TRBV5-1
TGCGCCAGCAGCTTTGGTCTAGCCAGCACAGATACGCAGTATTTT
CASSFGLASTDTQYF
>TRBJ1-2|many|NA|TRBV11-2
TGTGCCAGCAGCTTAGAAGCGGGTGGCTACACCTTC
CASSLEAGGYTF
>TRBJ2-1|many|TRBD2|TRBV6-5
TGTGCCAGCAGAAGGGCCTTCGGACTAGCGGGGGGTGAGCAGTTCTTC
CASRRAFGLAGGEQFF
>TRBJ2-1|few|NA|TRBV7-2
TGTGCCAGCAGCTTGATTGGGGTGGTCGTCTCCTACAATGAGCAGTTCTTC
CASSLIGVVVSYNEQFF
>TRBJ2-3|medium-sized|NA|TRBV5-1
TGCGCCAGCAGCTTGATGGGGGGCCGGGGAGATACGCAGTATTTT
CASSLMGGRGDTQYF
>TRBJ2-3|medium-sized|NA|TRBV5-5
TGTGCCAGCAGCCCCCCCCCGACCAGCACAGATACGCAGTATTTT
CASSPPPTSTDTQYF
>TRBJ2-1|many|TRBD2|TRBV7-2
TGTGCCAGCAGCCCCCCGGGGGGAGCGGGGGGGCAGGGTGAGCAGTTCTTC
CASSPPGGAGGQGEQFF
>TRBJ2-3|many|NA|TRBV7-2
TGTGCCAGCAGGATCCAGGCAGATACGCAGTATTTT
CASRIQADTQYF
>TRBJ2-1|few|NA|TRBV7-9
TGTGCCAGCACCCTACTAGGCCGCCATGATGAGCAGTTCTTC
CASTLLGRHDEQFF
>TRBJ1-2|many|TRBD1|TRBV6-5
TGTGCCAGCAGTTACTCCGACAGGGGTGGCTACACCTTC
CASSYSDRGGYTF